This TCR beta chain was profiled in a study of shared clonotypes between healthy human individuals. Study-wide background: Donors were a couple of women and a few men aged 18 to 49. Each donor's CD4 naive and CD4 memory cells filled three plates apiece, CD8 naive two, and CD8 memory one.

Details on this clone: Its specificity is unknown.

Clones were read by immunoSEQ multiplex PCR, and TCRdb kept only the in-frame ones, dropping some. The sample has approximately 2,200,000 clones; roughly 91% are singletons. Study observations and caveats: On the whole, naive subsets had larger estimated richness than memory subsets had.

Selected positively for CCR7 and CD45RO-negative, naive CD8 cells excluded terminally differentiated effector memory CD45RA+ cells. What was sequenced was naive CD8+ T cells from PBMCs. This TCR came from a man between 18 and 29 years old in good health. Some clones in this sample may be carry-over from other donors' samples.

In DNA form, the CDR3 reads TGTGCCAGCACCTTGGGCGGCGACCATGAGCAGTTCTTC. Its translation is CASTLGGDHEQFF. V and J are TRBV27 and TRBJ2-1; D call uncertain. The CDR3 runs to 13 residues. CDR1 and CDR2 from the germline V gene are MNHEY and SMNVEV (reference sequence). The germline V and J ends were trimmed by 7 bases and 8 bases, with 15 bases remaining between them.